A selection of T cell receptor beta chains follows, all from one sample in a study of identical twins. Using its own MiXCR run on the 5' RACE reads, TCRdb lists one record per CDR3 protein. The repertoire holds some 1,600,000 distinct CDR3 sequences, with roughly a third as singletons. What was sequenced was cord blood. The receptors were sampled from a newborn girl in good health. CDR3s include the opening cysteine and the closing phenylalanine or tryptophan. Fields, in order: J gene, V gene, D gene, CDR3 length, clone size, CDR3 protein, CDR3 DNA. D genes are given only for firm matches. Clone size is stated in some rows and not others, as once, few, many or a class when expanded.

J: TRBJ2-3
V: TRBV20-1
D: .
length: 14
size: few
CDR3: CSVGAGGVSDTQYF
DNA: TGCAGTGTAGGTGCGGGCGGGGTGTCAGATACGCAGTATTTT

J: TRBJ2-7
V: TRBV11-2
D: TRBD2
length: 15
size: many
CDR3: CASSIRTSGPYEQYF
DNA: TGTGCCAGCAGCATCCGGACTAGCGGCCCCTACGAGCAGTACTTC

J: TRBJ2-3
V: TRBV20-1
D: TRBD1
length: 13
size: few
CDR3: CSARGTGGLTQYF
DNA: TGCAGTGCTAGGGGGACAGGGGGATTAACGCAGTATTTT

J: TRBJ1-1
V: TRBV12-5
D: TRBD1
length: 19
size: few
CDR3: CASGLQVGGQGRPGSEAFF
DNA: TGTGCTAGTGGTTTGCAAGTGGGGGGACAGGGGCGCCCCGGTAGTGAAGCTTTCTTT

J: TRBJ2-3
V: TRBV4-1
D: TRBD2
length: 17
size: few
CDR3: CASSRGLAGANPDTQYF
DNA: TGCGCCAGCAGCCGAGGACTAGCGGGAGCTAATCCAGATACGCAGTATTTT

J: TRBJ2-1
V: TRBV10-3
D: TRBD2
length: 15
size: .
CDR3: CAIRPGTSSYNEQFF
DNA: TGTGCCATCAGACCCGGGACTAGCTCCTACAATGAGCAGTTCTTC

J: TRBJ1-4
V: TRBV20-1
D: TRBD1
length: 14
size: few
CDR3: CSAHPGQGDEKLFF
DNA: TGCAGTGCGCATCCGGGACAGGGCGATGAAAAACTGTTTTTT

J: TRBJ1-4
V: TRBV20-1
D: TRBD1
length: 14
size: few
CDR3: CSARRRQGGEKLFF
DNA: TGCAGTGCTAGGAGGAGGCAGGGGGGTGAAAAACTGTTTTTT

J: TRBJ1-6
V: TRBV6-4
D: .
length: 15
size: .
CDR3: CASAKRSSYNSPLHF
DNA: TGTGCCAGCGCTAAGAGGAGCTCCTATAATTCACCCCTCCACTTT

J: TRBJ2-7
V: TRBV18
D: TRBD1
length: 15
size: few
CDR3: CASSPTGGSYNEQYF
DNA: TGTGCCAGCTCACCTACAGGGGGCTCCTACAATGAGCAGTACTTC

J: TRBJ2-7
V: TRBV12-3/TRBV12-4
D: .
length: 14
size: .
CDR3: CASTSEWGASEQYF
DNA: TGTGCCAGCACTTCGGAGTGGGGGGCGTCCGAGCAGTACTTC

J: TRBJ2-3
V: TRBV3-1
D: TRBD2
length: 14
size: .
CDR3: CASSHSGGGDTQYF
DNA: TGTGCCAGCAGCCATTCCGGGGGGGGAGATACGCAGTATTTT

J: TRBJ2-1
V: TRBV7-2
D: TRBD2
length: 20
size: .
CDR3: CASSSTPLGKLAGGIREQFF
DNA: TGTGCCAGCAGCTCTACTCCATTGGGGAAACTAGCGGGAGGAATTCGTGAGCAGTTCTTC

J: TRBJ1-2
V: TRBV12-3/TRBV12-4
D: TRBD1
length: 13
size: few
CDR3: CAGSLTGPYGYTF
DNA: TGTGCCGGCAGTTTGACAGGGCCTTATGGCTACACCTTC

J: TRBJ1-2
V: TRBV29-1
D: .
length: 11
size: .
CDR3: CSALLGAGYTF
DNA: TGCAGCGCCCTCCTGGGTGCTGGCTACACCTTC

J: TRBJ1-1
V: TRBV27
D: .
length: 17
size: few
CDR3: CASKRYPTGGAGTEAFF
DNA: TGTGCCAGCAAACGATATCCAACCGGGGGCGCGGGAACTGAAGCTTTCTTT

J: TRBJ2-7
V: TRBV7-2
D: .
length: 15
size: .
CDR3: CASSQGTRGSYEQYF
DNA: TGTGCCAGCAGCCAAGGGACCAGGGGCTCCTACGAGCAGTACTTC

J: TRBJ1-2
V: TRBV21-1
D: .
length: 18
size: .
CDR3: CASSKGPGQASSNYGYTF
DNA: TGTGCCAGCAGCAAAGGACCAGGACAGGCGTCCTCTAACTATGGCTACACCTTC

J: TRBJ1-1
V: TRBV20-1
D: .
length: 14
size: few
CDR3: CSARDIGQNTEAFF
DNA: TGCAGTGCTAGAGACATAGGGCAGAACACTGAAGCTTTCTTT

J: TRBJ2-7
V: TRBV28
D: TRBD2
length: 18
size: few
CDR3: CASSLYPQLAGLLGEQYF
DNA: TGTGCCAGCAGTTTATACCCCCAACTAGCGGGACTCCTGGGGGAGCAGTACTTC

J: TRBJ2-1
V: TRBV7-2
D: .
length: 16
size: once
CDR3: CASSLTGGRPYNEQFF
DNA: TGTGCCAGCAGCTTAACCGGGGGGCGGCCCTACAATGAGCAGTTCTTC

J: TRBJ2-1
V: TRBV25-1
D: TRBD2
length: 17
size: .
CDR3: CASSEWGTSERLNEQFF
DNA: TGTGCCAGCAGTGAATGGGGGACTAGCGAGAGGCTTAATGAGCAGTTCTTC

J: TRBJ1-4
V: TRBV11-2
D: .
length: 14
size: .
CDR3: CASSWGPTNEKLFF
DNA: TGTGCCAGCAGTTGGGGGCCGACTAATGAAAAACTGTTTTTT

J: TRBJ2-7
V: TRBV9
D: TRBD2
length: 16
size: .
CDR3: CASSVLTSGGYNEQYF
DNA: TGTGCCAGCAGCGTCTTAACTAGCGGGGGGTACAATGAGCAGTACTTC

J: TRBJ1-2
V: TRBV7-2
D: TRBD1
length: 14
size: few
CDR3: CASSPDRASYGYTF
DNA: TGTGCCAGCAGCCCGGACAGGGCTTCATATGGCTACACCTTC